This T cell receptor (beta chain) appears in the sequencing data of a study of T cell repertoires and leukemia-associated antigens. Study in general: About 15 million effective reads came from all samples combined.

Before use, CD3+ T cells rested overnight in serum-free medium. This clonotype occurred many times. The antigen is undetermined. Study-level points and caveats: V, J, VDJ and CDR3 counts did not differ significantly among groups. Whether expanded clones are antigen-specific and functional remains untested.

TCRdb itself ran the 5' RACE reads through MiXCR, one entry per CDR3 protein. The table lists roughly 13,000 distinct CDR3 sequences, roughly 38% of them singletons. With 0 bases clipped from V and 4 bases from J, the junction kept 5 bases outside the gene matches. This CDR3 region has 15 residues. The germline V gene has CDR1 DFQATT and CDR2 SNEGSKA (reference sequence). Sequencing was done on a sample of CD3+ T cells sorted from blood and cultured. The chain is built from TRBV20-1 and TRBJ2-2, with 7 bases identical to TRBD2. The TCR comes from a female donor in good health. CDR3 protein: CSARETGGRTGELFF. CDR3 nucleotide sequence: TGCAGTGCTAGAGAGACGGGGGGACGCACCGGGGAGCTGTTTTTT.